This T cell receptor beta chain comes out of a study of T cells in Graves' hyperthyroidism and ophthalmopathy. The source material, RNA transcripts, was used to amplify TCR beta CDR3 regions. TCR CDR3 regions were first amplified by RT-PCR with HTBI primers. One entry per CDR3 protein, called by TCRdb with MiXCR from the multiplex PCR reads. The table has 310,000 or so distinct CDR3 sequences, over 15% seen once. This clonotype was observed at least ten times. Pregnant or lactating patients were excluded, as were those with uncontrolled infection or other autoimmune disease. This CDR3 is built from 15 residues. Germline assignment: CDR1 SGHNT and CDR2 YENEEA. The junction had 6 bases not matched to a gene; V was cut back by 1 base and J by 7 bases.

The sequence derives from a woman aged 60 to 75 with Graves' ophthalmopathy. V gene TRBV11-3 combines with J gene TRBJ2-1, with 8 nucleotides matching TRBD2. Input material: blood. The CDR3 DNA reads TGTGCCAGCAGCTTAGTGTCCGGGGGGGGGAATGAGCAGTTCTTC. It yields the protein CASSLVSGGGNEQFF.